Shown below are 9 T cell receptor beta chains from a single sample sequenced in a study of T cell responses to AZD1222 COVID-19 vaccine. The method was immunoSEQ multiplex PCR; TCRdb's version includes in-frame clones alone and lacks a portion of them. The table records roughly 130,000 clones, approximately 88% of them present only once. The material sequenced was peripheral blood, taken on day 0 of MenACWY control vaccination. All receptors derive from an adult in good health.

The genes are TRBV27 and TRBJ2-7, with 9 bases identical to TRBD1. V was clipped by 5 bases and J by 2 bases; unmatched bases: 4. From germline, CDR1 is MNHEY and CDR2 SMNVEV (reference sequence). The CDR3 has 14 amino acids. CDR3 protein: CASSIQGAAYEQYF. The DNA of the CDR3 is TGTGCCAGCAGTATACAGGGGGCCGCCTACGAGCAGTACTTC.

The chain has TRBV19 and TRBJ2-7; D is perhaps TRBD2 (6 bases). Trimming removed 4 bases from V and 3 bases from J, with 16 bases in between. The CDR3 is made up of 15 amino acids. Germline V CDR1 and CDR2: LNHDA, SQIVND (reference sequence). CDR3 sequence: CASSNPAGDYYEQYF. DNA of the CDR3: TGTGCCAGTAGTAACCCAGCGGGCGACTACTACGAGCAGTACTTC.

V gene TRBV12-5 combines with J gene TRBJ2-3; D is uncertain. This CDR3 is 13 amino acids long. V lost 0 bases and J lost 5, with 6 bases in between. The germline gives CDR1 LGHNT, CDR2 FRNRAP. The CDR3 DNA is TGTGCTAGTGGTTTGGTACTGGGAGATACGCAGTATTTT. Translation gives CASGLVLGDTQYF.

This clone was observed once. V gene TRBV7-9 combines with J gene TRBJ1-1; 9 nucleotides line up with TRBD1. The V gene end was trimmed by 5 bases and the J gene end by 5 bases; junction bases not matched to a gene: 6. This CDR3 contains 14 residues. Germline values: CDR1 SEHNR, CDR2 FQNEAQ (reference sequence). This CDR3 reads CASSDRDRVTEAFF. CDR3 DNA: TGTGCCAGCAGCGACCGGGACAGGGTTACTGAAGCTTTCTTT.

This chain connects TRBV2 to TRBJ1-1; D may be TRBD1 (6 bases). Between the trimmed V and J ends, which lost 4 bases and 7 bases, there was a span of 16 bases. This CDR3 spans 14 amino acids. The germline gives CDR1 SNHLY, CDR2 FYNNEI. The CDR3 bases are TGTGCCAGCAGTGCGGAAGGACAGATAAGTGAAGCTTTCTTT. It codes for CASSAEGQISEAFF.

The chain has TRBV4-1 and TRBJ1-4; D is unclear. The V gene lost 0 bases and the J gene lost 2 bases, with 10 bases spanning the gap. CDR3 size: 16 residues. CDR1 is MGHRA, CDR2 YSYEKL, per germline. CDR3 in DNA: TGCGCCAGCAGCCAAGATCCCACGGCTACTAATGAAAAACTGTTTTTT. Protein product: CASSQDPTATNEKLFF.

The sample holds a few counts of this clone. The sample carries other DNA sequences with the same CDR3. V and J are TRBV7-3 and TRBJ2-3, with a possible D match to TRBD2 (7 bases). V lost 4 bases, J lost 4 bases, and 12 bases lay in between. In germline, CDR1 is SGHTA, CDR2 FQGTGA. This CDR3 contains 14 residues. The CDR3 region has the DNA TGTGCCAGCAGCTCTGGGGGGGGCGCAGATACGCAGTATTTT. This sequence encodes CASSSGGGADTQYF. Full variable domain (outside the CDR3, taken from reference TRBV7-3 and TRBJ2-3): GAGVSQTPSNKVTEKGKYVELRCDPISGHTALYWYRQSLGQGPEFLIYFQGTGAADDSGLPNDRFFAVRPEGSVSTLKIQRTERGDSAVYLCASSSGGGADTQYFGPGTRLTVL.

This clone was found once. This chain uses TRBV24-1 with TRBJ1-5; D remains unclear. The V and J ends lost 1 base and 14 bases respectively, with 17 bases between them. The CDR3 totals 14 residues. Germline V gives CDR1 KGHDR, CDR2 SFDVKD. The CDR3 here is CATSDLVSPDLKHF. The CDR3 DNA is TGTGCCACCAGTGATTTAGTATCCCCAGATCTAAAGCATTTT.

V usage is TRBV11-2 and J usage is TRBJ2-7, with 10 nucleotides matching TRBD1. Trimming removed 5 bases from V and 3 bases from J; junction bases left unmatched: 7. Germline V gene sequence: CDR1 SGHAT, CDR2 FQNNGV. The length of the CDR3 is 15 residues. The CDR3 loop reads CASSVGQGGHYEQYF. DNA for the CDR3: TGTGCCAGCAGCGTTGGACAGGGGGGGCACTACGAGCAGTACTTC.